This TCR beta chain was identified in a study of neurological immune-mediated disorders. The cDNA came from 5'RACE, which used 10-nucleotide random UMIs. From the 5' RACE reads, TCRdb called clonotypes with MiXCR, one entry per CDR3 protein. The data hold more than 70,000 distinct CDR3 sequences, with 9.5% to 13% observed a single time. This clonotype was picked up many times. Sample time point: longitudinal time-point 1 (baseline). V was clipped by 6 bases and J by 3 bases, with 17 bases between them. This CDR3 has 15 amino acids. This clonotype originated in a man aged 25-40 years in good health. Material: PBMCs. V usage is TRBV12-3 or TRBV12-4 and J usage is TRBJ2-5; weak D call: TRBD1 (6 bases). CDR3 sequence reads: CASSKRRTEKETQYF. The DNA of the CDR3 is TGTGCCAGCAGCAAACGACGGACAGAAAAAGAGACCCAGTACTTC.